This T cell receptor (beta chain) emerged from a study of blood T cell repertoires in COVID-19. Study-level background: T cells, B-cell-depleted T cells, or PBMCs provided the cDNA or gDNA that served as material.

The CDR3 sequence is 16 residues long. The method was immunoSEQ multiplex PCR; TCRdb's version includes in-frame clones alone and lacks a portion of them. The table records 200,000 to 250,000 clones, approximately 87% of them present only once. This clonotype was obtained from a man aged 55 to 70 with acute or convalescent COVID-19. The chain joins TRBV7-5 to TRBJ2-7; TRBD2, the table's D call, lacks a check against the DNA. TRBV7-5 is a recognized pseudogene. Material: peripheral blood. CDR3 region: CARSPPHSGRIYEQYF. The CDR3 bases are TGTGCCAGAAGCCCCCCCCATAGCGGGAGAATCTACGAGCAGTACTTC.